This entry concerns a single TCR beta chain. Nominally healthy donors provided the samples, though records likely missed some immune exposures. The data stem from a study of cytomegalovirus exposure and HLA in healthy donors. Primers included in the PCR were 60 Vbeta and 13 Jbeta primers. Using immunoSEQ multiplex PCR, the repertoire was profiled, and TCRdb retains in-frame clones only, with some absent. The sample includes 300,000 or so clones, about four fifths seen only once; the top ten take more than 1.5%. Looked up from germline, CDR1 is SGHTA and CDR2 is FQGNSA. V was shortened by 1 base and J by 2 bases, with 12 bases between the two germline ends. The CDR3 spans 15 residues.

V usage is TRBV7-2 and J usage is TRBJ2-7, with D possibly being TRBD2 (5 bases). Sequencing was performed on PBMCs. This receptor was obtained from a woman aged 40-49 years in good health and CMV-seropositive. This chain's CDR3 is CASSLDGFGAYEQYF. The CDR3 region has the DNA TGTGCCAGCAGCTTAGACGGGTTCGGGGCCTACGAGCAGTACTTC.